This paragraph reports one TCR beta chain. The record originates from a study of OX40 agonist ivuxolimab in advanced cancers. Libraries were prepared by immunoSEQ multiplex PCR; TCRdb keeps only in-frame clonotypes and omits some of them. The data contain around 75,000 clones, approximately 89% of them singletons. The CDR3 extends over 14 amino acids. Per germline, CDR1 LGHNA and CDR2 YNFKEQ. With 5 bases removed from V and 4 bases from J, the gap between germline ends came to 15 bases. The genes are TRBV4-2 and TRBJ2-7; D not resolved. This sequence originates from an adult with an advanced solid tumor such as melanoma, head and neck, liver or kidney cancer. The sequencing used CD4+ or CD8+ T cells sorted from blood, collected in a trial of the OX40 agonist ivuxolimab. This CDR3 reads CASSFLPGPYEQYF. As DNA, the CDR3 is TGTGCCAGCAGCTTCCTCCCAGGCCCTTACGAGCAGTACTTC.